This passage covers 25 T cell receptor beta chains from one sample sequenced in a study of blood T cell repertoires in COVID-19. Profiled with immunoSEQ multiplex PCR; TCRdb holds only in-frame clones, not every one. The repertoire holds roughly 330,000 clones, roughly 82% seen once, with roughly 1.6% in the top ten. The material sequenced was peripheral blood. The receptors were sampled from a woman aged 45 to 65 with acute or convalescent COVID-19.

The rearrangement joins TRBV11-3 to TRBJ2-3, with TRBD2 matching 8 bases. The junction had 6 bases not matched to a gene; V was cut back by 7 bases and J by 3 bases. The CDR3 extends over 14 amino acids. Germline V gene lookup returns CDR1 SGHNT and CDR2 YENEEA. As DNA, the CDR3 is TGTGCCAGCACACATAGCGGGATGACAGATACGCAGTATTTT. This sequence encodes CASTHSGMTDTQYF.

The chain couples TRBV29-1 to TRBJ1-2; perhaps TRBD1 as D (5 bases). V lost 2 bases and J 4 bases, leaving 17 bases between the germline ends. There are 15 residues in the CDR3. Germline lookup yields CDR1 SQVTM and CDR2 ANQGSEA. CDR3 sequence (DNA): TGCAGCGTTGAACCCAGGGAGGGATCTGCCTATGGCTACACCTTC. Protein product: CSVEPREGSAYGYTF.

The chain employs TRBV7-9 and TRBJ1-1; 8 nucleotides line up with TRBD1. Germline-derived CDR1 and CDR2 are SEHNR and FQNEAQ (reference sequence). The ends lost 2 bases at V and 1 base at J; junction bases unmatched: 3. This CDR3 has 15 amino acids. The CDR3 loop reads CASSLRDRWNTEAFF. DNA for the CDR3: TGTGCCAGCAGCTTAAGGGACAGGTGGAACACTGAAGCTTTCTTT. The full variable domain, rest sourced from reference TRBV7-9 and TRBJ1-1, is DTGVSQNPRHKITKRGQNVTFRCDPISEHNRLYWYRQTLGQGPEFLTYFQNEAQLEKSRLLSDRFSAERPKGSFSTLEIQRTEQGDSAMYLCASSLRDRWNTEAFFGQGTRLTVV.

This clone was picked up one time. The gene calls are TRBV7-2 and TRBJ2-2; D is unclear. This CDR3 has 14 amino acids. Trimming took off 1 base at V and 6 bases at J, with 9 bases between the two ends. Germline CDR1 reads SGHTA; CDR2 reads FQGNSA. The CDR3 here is CASSLGPGSGELFF. The CDR3 DNA reads as TGTGCCAGCAGCTTAGGTCCAGGCTCCGGGGAGCTGTTTTTT.

The rearrangement links TRBV9 to TRBJ1-4; TRBD1 matches 9 bases. This CDR3 contains 14 residues. Germline assignment: CDR1 SGDLS and CDR2 YYNGEE. With 5 bases clipped from V and 8 bases from J, the junction kept 7 bases outside the gene matches. CDR3 coding DNA: TGTGCCAGCAGTCCACAGGGGGCAGTGGAAAAACTGTTTTTT. As protein: CASSPQGAVEKLFF.

The CDR3 nucleotides read TGTGCCAGCAGCCAAAATGGCGGTCAAGAGACCCAGTACTTC. This gives the protein CASSQNGGQETQYF. J is TRBJ2-5 and V is TRBV3-1 (or the pseudogene TRBV3-2); D call uncertain. Germline assignment: CDR1 LGHDT and CDR2 YNNKEL (reference sequence). Trimming stripped 2 bases from V and 2 bases from J, with 9 bases between. This CDR3 comprises 14 residues.

The rearrangement uses TRBV10-3 and TRBJ1-3; perhaps TRBD1 as D (6 bases). The CDR3 is 13 amino acids. Germline V gene data show CDR1 as ENHRY and CDR2 as SYGVKD. The V end was cut by 7 bases, the J end by 1 base, with 8 bases between. The CDR3 coding sequence is TGTGCCATCATGGACAGTTCTGGAAACACCATATATTTT. Protein sequence: CAIMDSSGNTIYF.

The chain combines TRBV20-1 with TRBJ2-1; D not resolved. This CDR3 is 11 amino acids long. Looked up from germline, CDR1 is DFQATT and CDR2 is SNEGSKA (reference sequence). Deletions cut 5 bases from V and 10 bases from J, with 12 bases between. CDR3 DNA sequence: TGCAGTGCTTATGACTCATCGGAGCAGTTCTTC. Its protein is CSAYDSSEQFF.

The V gene is TRBV6-2 or TRBV6-3, the J gene TRBJ2-7, with no clear D. Between the trimmed V and J ends, which lost 6 bases and 2 bases, there was a span of 14 bases. The germline V gene encodes CDR1 MNHEY and CDR2 SVGEGT. The CDR3 covers 14 residues. The CDR3 nucleotides are TGTGCCAGCAGCCGAGGCGTCGTTGCCTACGAGCAGTACTTC. Protein product: CASSRGVVAYEQYF.

J is TRBJ2-1 and V is TRBV5-4; D is uncertain. The CDR3 length is 13 residues. Germline CDR1 and CDR2: SGHNT and YYREEE (reference sequence). Trimming took 1 base from V and 7 from J, leaving 9 bases between them. CDR3 in DNA: TGTGCCAGCAGCTTGTACTCATCGAATGAGCAGTTCTTC. It yields the protein CASSLYSSNEQFF.

The V and J genes are TRBV10-3 and TRBJ1-2, with D maybe TRBD1 (6 bases). Germline CDR1 and CDR2: ENHRY and SYGVKD. The CDR3 is made up of 14 amino acids. V gave up 0 bases and J gave up 4 bases, with 9 bases separating them. DNA of the CDR3: TGTGCCATCAGTGAGTCAGGGGGTGGCTATGGCTACACCTTC. Translated: CAISESGGGYGYTF.

The chain joins TRBV2 to TRBJ1-5; TRBD1 might be the D (6 bases). This CDR3 contains 14 residues. The germline gives CDR1 SNHLY, CDR2 FYNNEI. V lost 7 bases to trimming and J lost 4 bases, with 14 bases between them. CDR3 coding DNA: TGTGCCAGCACGGTCAGGGGACTAAATCAGCCCCAGCATTTT. Protein sequence: CASTVRGLNQPQHF.

The chain carries TRBV9 and TRBJ2-1; maybe TRBD1 (5 bases). With 1 base removed from V and 3 bases from J, the gap between germline ends came to 11 bases. The CDR3 covers 15 residues. Per germline, CDR1 SGDLS and CDR2 YYNGEE. The CDR3 is CASSVFGQGYNEQFF. CDR3 in DNA: TGTGCCAGCAGCGTATTTGGCCAGGGCTACAATGAGCAGTTCTTC.

The chain has TRBV28 and TRBJ1-3, with TRBD1 as a possible D gene (6 bases). The CDR3 extends over 15 amino acids. The germline gives CDR1 MDHEN, CDR2 SYDVKM. V was shortened by 5 bases and J by 3 bases, with 14 bases between the two germline ends. This CDR3 reads CASSETGKYGNTIYF. In DNA, the CDR3 is TGTGCCAGCAGTGAAACAGGGAAGTATGGAAACACCATATATTTT.

The chain couples TRBV5-1 to TRBJ2-7, with 7 bases that match TRBD1. Germline V gene lookup returns CDR1 SGHRS and CDR2 YFSETQ. The length of the CDR3 is 12 residues. J was trimmed by 12 bases and V by 4 bases; bases with no gene match: 10. In nucleotides, the CDR3 is TGCGCCAGCAGCCTTAGAGGGGGCGATCGGTACTTC. Its protein product is CASSLRGGDRYF.

The chain recombines TRBV7-9 with TRBJ2-5; 7 nucleotides agree with TRBD1. The CDR3 totals 14 residues. CDR1 is SEHNR and CDR2 is FQNEAQ in the germline V gene (reference sequence). V lost 4 bases and J lost 5; bases outside the gene matches: 7. The CDR3 bases are TGTGCCAGCAGCTACCCGGGACAGAAGGAGACCCAGTACTTC. This encodes CASSYPGQKETQYF.

The V gene is TRBV5-1, the J gene TRBJ2-1; 15 bases are shared with TRBD2. Germline CDR1 SGHRS, CDR2 YFSETQ. The J segment lost 2 bases and the V segment lost 4 bases, leaving 4 bases of the junction unmatched. CDR3 length equals 17 residues. DNA for the CDR3: TGCGCCAGCAGCCGGGGACTAGCGGGAGGCGCCTACAATGAGCAGTTCTTC. This sequence encodes CASSRGLAGGAYNEQFF.

This chain links TRBV5-1 with TRBJ1-4, with TRBD1 matching over 7 bases. Germline assignment: CDR1 SGHRS and CDR2 YFSETQ. J was trimmed by 3 bases and V by 3 bases; bases with no gene match: 2. This CDR3 has 14 amino acids. The CDR3 region is CASSWGQPNEKLFF. CDR3 sequence (DNA): TGCGCCAGCAGCTGGGGACAGCCTAATGAAAAACTGTTTTTT.

This chain links TRBV5-1 with TRBJ2-2, with TRBD1 matching over 9 bases. The CDR3 loop spans 16 amino acids. Trimming removed 4 bases from V and 4 bases from J; junction bases left unmatched: 8. Germline CDR1 SGHRS, CDR2 YFSETQ. The CDR3 sequence is CASSPTGGATTGELFF. CDR3 in DNA: TGCGCCAGCAGCCCTACAGGGGGCGCCACCACCGGGGAGCTGTTTTTT. The variable domain in full, completed from reference TRBV5-1 and TRBJ2-2, reads KAGVTQTPRYLIKTRGQQVTLSCSPISGHRSVSWYQQTPGQGLQFLFEYFSETQRNKGNFPGRFSGRQFSNSRSEMNVSTLELGDSALYLCASSPTGGATTGELFFGEGSRLTVL.

The CDR3 nucleotides read TGTGCCAGCAGTTTACAGGGACTAGCGGGCCCCTACGAGCAGTACTTC. Translating it yields CASSLQGLAGPYEQYF. V gene TRBV28 combines with J gene TRBJ2-7, with 12 bases fitting TRBD2. V lost 2 bases, J lost 2 bases, and 4 bases stayed unmatched. Germline CDR1 is MDHEN and CDR2 is SYDVKM. This CDR3 is 16 amino acids long.

The V and J genes are TRBV10-3 and TRBJ2-1; D possibly corresponds to TRBD2 (6 bases). The CDR3 is 15 residues long. V dropped 1 base and J dropped 5 bases, with 12 bases sitting between them. Germline V gene sequence: CDR1 ENHRY, CDR2 SYGVKD. CDR3 DNA sequence: TGTGCCATCAGTGAGTTGACGGGAGCAGACAATGAGCAGTTCTTC. This gives the protein CAISELTGADNEQFF.

This rearrangement joins TRBV21-1 to TRBJ2-7; the table's D call, TRBD1, has no DNA check behind it. TRBV21-1 is a pseudogene. CDR3 length: 18 residues. For the CDR3, the DNA is TGTGCCAGCAGCCCAAAAAAAGGGGGAGTACAACCGACCTACGAGCAGTACTTC. This codes for CASSPKKGGVQPTYEQYF.

This chain joins TRBV28 and TRBJ2-1; 9 positions agree with TRBD1. The V segment lost 5 bases and the J segment 6 bases; nucleotides outside the gene matches: 14. The germline CDR1 and CDR2 sequences are MDHEN and SYDVKM. This CDR3 comprises 17 residues. CDR3 in DNA: TGTGCCAGCAGTCCCTCCCCCGGGACAGGGCGCTTCAATGAGCAGTTCTTC. Protein product: CASSPSPGTGRFNEQFF.

The CDR3 bases are TGTGCCAGCATATCTTTGGGGGGTTCCTACGAGCAGTACTTC. Amino acids: CASISLGGSYEQYF. The gene calls are TRBV27 and TRBJ2-7, with a weak D call TRBD2 (6 bases). The V end lost 7 bases, the J end lost 1 base, and 14 bases lay between the germline ends. This CDR3 has 14 residues. CDR1 and CDR2 from the germline V gene are MNHEY and SMNVEV (reference sequence).

Of note for this clone: The identical CDR3 is also encoded by other nucleotide sequences in the sample. This sequence joins TRBV6-5 and TRBJ1-5; the D is unclear. With 5 bases removed from V and 2 bases from J, the gap between germline ends came to 4 bases. The CDR3 runs to 12 residues. The germline V gene has CDR1 MNHEY and CDR2 SVGAGI. CDR3 coding DNA: TGTGCCAGCAGTCAGGGCAATCAGCCCCAGCATTTT. As protein: CASSQGNQPQHF.